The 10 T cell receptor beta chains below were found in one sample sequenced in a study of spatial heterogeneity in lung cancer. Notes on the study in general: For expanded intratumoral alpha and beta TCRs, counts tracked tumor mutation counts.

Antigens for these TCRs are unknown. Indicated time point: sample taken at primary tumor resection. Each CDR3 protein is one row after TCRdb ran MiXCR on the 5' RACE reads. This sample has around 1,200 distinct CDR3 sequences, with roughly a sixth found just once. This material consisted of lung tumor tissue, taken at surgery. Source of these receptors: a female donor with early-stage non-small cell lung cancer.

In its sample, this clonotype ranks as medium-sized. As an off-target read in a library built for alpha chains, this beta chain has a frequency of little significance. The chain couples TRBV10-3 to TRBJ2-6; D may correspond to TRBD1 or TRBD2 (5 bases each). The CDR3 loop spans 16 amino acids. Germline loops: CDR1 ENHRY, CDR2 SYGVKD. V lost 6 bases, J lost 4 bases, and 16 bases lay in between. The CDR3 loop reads CAISNRGASGANVLTF. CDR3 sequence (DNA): TGTGCCATCAGCAACAGAGGGGCCAGCGGGGCCAACGTCCTGACTTTC.

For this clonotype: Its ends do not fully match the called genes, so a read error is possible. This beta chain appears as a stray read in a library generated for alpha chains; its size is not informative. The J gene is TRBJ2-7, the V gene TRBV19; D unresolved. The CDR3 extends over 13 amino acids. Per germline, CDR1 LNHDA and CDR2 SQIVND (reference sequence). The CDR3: CTSSIFVSYEQYF. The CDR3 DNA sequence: TGTACCAGTAGTATCTTCGTCTCCTACGAGCAGTACTTC. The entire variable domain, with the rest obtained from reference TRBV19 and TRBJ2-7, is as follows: DGGITQSPKYLFRKEGQNVTLSCEQNLNHDAMYWYRQDPGQGLRLIYYSQIVNDFQKGDIAEGYSVSREKKESFPLTVTSAQKNPTAFYLCTSSIFVSYEQYFGPGTRLTVT.

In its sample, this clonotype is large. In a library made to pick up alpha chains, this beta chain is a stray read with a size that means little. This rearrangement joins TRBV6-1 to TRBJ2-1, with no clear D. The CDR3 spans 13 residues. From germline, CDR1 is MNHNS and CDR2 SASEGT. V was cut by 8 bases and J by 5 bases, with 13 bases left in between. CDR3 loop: CASCNALNNEQFF. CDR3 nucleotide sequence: TGTGCCAGCTGTAACGCACTTAACAATGAGCAGTTCTTC.

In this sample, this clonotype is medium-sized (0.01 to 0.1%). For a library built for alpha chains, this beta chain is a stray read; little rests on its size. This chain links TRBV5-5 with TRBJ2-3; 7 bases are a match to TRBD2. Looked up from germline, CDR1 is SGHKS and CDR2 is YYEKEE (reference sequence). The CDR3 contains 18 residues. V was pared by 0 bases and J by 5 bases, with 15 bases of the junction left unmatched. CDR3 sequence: CASSLGASGRPTGDTQYF. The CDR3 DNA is TGTGCCAGCAGCTTGGGAGCTAGCGGAAGGCCAACAGGAGATACGCAGTATTTT.

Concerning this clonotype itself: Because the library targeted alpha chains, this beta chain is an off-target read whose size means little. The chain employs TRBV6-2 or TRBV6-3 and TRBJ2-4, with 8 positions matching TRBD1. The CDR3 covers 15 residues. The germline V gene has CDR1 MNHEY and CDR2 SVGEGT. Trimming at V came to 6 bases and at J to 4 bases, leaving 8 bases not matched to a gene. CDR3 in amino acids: CASSPPGTGKNIQYF. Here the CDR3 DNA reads TGTGCCAGCAGCCCCCCCGGGACAGGAAAAAACATTCAGTACTTC.

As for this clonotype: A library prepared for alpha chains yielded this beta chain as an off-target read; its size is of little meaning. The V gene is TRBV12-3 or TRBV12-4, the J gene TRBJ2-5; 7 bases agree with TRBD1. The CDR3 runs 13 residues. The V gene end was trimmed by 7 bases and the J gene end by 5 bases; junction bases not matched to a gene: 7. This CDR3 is CASKAGGTETQYF. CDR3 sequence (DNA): TGTGCCAGCAAAGCAGGGGGTACGGAGACCCAGTACTTC.

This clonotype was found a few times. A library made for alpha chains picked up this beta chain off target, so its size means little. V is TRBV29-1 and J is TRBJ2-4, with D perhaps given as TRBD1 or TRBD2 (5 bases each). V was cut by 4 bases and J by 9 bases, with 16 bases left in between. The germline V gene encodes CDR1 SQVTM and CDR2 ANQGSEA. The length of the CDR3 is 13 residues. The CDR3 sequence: CSVGGDDAVIQYF. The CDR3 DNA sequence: TGCAGCGTTGGAGGGGACGATGCGGTCATTCAGTACTTC.

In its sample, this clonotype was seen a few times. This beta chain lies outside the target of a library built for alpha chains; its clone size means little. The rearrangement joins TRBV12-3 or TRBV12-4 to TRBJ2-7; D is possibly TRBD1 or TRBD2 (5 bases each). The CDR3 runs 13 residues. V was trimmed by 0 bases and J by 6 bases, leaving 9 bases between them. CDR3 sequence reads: CASSLAGGTEQYF. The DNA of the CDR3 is TGTGCCAGCAGTTTAGCAGGTGGGACCGAGCAGTACTTC.

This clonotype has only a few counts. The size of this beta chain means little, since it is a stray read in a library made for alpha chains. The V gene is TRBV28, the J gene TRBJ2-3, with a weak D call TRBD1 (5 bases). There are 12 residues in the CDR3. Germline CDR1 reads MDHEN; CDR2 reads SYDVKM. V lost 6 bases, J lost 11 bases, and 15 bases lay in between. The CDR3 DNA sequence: TGTGCCAGCAGGGCCCCGACAGTAGGGCAGTATTTT. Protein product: CASRAPTVGQYF.

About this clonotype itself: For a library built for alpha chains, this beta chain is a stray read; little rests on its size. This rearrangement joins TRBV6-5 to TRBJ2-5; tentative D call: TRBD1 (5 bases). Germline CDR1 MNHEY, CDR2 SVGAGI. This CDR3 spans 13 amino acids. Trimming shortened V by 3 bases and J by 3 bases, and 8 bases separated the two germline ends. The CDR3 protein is CASSYLGEETQYF. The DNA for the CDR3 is TGTGCCAGCAGTTATTTAGGGGAAGAGACCCAGTACTTC.